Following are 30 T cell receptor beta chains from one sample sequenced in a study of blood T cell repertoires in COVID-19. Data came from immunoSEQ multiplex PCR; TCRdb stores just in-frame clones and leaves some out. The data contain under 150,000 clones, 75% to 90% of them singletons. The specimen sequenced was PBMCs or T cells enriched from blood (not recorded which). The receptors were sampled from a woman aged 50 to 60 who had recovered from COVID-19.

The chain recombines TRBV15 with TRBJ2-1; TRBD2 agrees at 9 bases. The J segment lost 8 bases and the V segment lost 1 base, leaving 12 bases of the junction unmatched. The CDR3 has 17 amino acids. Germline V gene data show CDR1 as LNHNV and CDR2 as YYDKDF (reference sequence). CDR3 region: CATSRGLSGGGAYEQFF. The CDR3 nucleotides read TGTGCCACCAGCAGAGGTTTATCGGGCGGGGGGGCATATGAGCAGTTCTTC.

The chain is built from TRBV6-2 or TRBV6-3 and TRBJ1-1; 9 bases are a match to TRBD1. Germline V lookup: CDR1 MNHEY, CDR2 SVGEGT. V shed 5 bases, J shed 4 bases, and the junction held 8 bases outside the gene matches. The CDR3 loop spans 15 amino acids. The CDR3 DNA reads TGTGCCAGCAGTCCCACCCGGACAGGGGTCACTGAAGCTTTCTTT. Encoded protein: CASSPTRTGVTEAFF.

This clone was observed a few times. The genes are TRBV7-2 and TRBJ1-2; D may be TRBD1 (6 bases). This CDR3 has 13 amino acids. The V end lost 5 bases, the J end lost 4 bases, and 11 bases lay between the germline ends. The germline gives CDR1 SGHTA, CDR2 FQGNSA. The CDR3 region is CASSPGAGYGYTF. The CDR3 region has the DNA TGTGCCAGCAGCCCAGGGGCAGGCTATGGCTACACCTTC.

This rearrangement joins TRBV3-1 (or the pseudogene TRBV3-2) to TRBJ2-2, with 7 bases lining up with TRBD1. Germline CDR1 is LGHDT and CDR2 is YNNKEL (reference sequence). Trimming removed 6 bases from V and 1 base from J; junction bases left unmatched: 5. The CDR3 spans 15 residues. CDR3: CASSRQGVNTGELFF. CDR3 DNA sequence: TGTGCCAGCAGTAGACAGGGAGTGAACACCGGGGAGCTGTTTTTT.

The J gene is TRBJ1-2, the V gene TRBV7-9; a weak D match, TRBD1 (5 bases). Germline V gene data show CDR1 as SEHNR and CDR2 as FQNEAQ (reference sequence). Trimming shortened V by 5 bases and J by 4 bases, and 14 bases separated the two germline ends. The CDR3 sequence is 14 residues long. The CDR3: CASSTSGASYGYTF. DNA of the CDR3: TGTGCCAGCAGCACCAGTGGGGCCTCCTATGGCTACACCTTC.

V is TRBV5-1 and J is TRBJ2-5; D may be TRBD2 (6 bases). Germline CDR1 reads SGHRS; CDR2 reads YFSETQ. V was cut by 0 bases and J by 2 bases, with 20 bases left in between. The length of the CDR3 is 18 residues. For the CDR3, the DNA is TGCGCCAGCAGCTTGGATCAGGGATGGACTATACTTCAAGAGACCCAGTACTTC. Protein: CASSLDQGWTILQETQYF.

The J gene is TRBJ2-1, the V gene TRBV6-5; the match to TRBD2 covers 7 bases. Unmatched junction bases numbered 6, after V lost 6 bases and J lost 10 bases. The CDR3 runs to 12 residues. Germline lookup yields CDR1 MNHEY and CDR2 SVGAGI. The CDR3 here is CASSGLDGEQFF. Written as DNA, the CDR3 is TGTGCCAGCAGCGGACTAGACGGCGAGCAGTTCTTC.

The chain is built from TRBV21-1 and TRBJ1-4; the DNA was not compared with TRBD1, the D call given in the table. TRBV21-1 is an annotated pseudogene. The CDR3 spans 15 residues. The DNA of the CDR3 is TGTGCCAGCAGCAAAGCGATCCCAGGGTCCGAAAAACTGTTTTTT. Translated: CASSKAIPGSEKLFF.

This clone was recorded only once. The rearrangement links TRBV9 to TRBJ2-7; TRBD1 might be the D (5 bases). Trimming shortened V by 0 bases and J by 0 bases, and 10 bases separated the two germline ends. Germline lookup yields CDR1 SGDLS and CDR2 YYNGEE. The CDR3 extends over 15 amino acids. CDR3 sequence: CASSVGQGISYEQYF. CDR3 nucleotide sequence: TGTGCCAGCAGCGTAGGGCAGGGCATCTCCTACGAGCAGTACTTC.

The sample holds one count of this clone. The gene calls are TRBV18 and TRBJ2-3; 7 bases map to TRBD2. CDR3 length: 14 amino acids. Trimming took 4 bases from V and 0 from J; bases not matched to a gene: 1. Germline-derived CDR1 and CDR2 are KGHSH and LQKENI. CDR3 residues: CASSRGGSTDTQYF. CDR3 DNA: TGTGCCAGCTCACGCGGGGGTAGCACAGATACGCAGTATTTT.

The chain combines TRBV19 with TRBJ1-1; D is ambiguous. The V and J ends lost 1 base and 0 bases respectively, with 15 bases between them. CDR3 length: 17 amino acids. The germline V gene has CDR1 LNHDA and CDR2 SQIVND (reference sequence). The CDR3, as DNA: TGTGCCAGTAGTATAGTTCCTCCGGAGATCATGAACACTGAAGCTTTCTTT. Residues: CASSIVPPEIMNTEAFF.

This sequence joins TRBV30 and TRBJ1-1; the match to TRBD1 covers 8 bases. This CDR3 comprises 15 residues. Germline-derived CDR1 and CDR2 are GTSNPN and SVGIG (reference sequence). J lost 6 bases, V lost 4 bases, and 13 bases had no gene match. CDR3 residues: CAWNQQGALSAEAFF. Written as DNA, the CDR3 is TGTGCCTGGAATCAGCAGGGGGCTCTTAGCGCTGAAGCTTTCTTT.

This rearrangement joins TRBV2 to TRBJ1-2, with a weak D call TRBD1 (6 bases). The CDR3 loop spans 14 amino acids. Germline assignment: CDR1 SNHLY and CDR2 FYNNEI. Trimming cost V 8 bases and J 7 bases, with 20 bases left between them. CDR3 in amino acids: CASGGEQGLSGYTF. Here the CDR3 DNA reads TGTGCCAGCGGCGGAGAACAGGGTCTTTCTGGCTACACCTTC.

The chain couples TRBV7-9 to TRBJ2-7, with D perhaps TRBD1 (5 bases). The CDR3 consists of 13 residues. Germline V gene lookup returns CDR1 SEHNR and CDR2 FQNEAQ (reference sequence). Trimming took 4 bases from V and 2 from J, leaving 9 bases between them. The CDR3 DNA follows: TGTGCCAGCAGCTCCGGACAACCCTACGAGCAGTACTTC. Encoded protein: CASSSGQPYEQYF.

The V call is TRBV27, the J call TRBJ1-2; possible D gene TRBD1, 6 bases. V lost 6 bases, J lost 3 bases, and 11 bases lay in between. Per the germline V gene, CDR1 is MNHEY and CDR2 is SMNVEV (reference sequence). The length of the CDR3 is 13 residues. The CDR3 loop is CASRRTDHYGYTF. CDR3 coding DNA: TGTGCCAGCAGAAGGACAGACCACTATGGCTACACCTTC.

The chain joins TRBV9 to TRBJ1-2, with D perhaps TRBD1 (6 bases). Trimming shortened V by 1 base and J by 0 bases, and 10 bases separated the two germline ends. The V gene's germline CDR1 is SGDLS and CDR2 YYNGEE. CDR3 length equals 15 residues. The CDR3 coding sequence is TGTGCCAGCAGCGTAACACAGGGCCCTAACTATGGCTACACCTTC. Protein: CASSVTQGPNYGYTF.

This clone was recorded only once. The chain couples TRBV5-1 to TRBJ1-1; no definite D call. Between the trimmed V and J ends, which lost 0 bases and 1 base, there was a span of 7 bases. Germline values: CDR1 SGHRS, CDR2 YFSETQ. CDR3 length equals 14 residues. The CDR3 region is CASSLERGNTEAFF. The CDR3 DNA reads TGCGCCAGCAGCTTGGAACGAGGGAACACTGAAGCTTTCTTT.

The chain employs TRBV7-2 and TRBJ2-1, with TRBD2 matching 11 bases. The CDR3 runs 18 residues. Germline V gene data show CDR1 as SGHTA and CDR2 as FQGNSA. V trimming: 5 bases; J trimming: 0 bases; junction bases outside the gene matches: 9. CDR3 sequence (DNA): TGTGCCAGCAGCCGTGGGCTAGCGGGGGGAGTCTCCTACAATGAGCAGTTCTTC. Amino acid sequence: CASSRGLAGGVSYNEQFF.

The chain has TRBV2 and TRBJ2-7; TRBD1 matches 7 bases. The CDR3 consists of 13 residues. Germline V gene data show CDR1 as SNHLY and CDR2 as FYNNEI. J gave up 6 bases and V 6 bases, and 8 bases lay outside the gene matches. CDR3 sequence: CASSPRGTGEQYF. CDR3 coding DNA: TGTGCCAGCAGCCCCAGGGGGACCGGCGAGCAGTACTTC.

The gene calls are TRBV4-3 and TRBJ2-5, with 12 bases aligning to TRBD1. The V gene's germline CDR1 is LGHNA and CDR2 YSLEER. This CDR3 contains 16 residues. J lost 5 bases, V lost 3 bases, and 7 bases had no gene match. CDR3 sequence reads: CASSQGQGARGETQYF. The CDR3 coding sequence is TGCGCCAGCAGCCAGGGACAGGGGGCAAGAGGGGAGACCCAGTACTTC.

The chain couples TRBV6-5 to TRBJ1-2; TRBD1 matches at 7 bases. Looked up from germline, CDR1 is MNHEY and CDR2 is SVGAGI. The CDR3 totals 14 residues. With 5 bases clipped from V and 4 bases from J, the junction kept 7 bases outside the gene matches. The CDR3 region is CASSPGTASYGYTF. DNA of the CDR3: TGTGCCAGCAGTCCTGGGACAGCCTCCTATGGCTACACCTTC.

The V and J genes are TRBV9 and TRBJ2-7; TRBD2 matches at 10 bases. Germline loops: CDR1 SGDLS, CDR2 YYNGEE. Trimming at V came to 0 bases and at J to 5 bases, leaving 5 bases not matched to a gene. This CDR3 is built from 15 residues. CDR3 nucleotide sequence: TGTGCCAGCAGCGTAGCGTCTAGCGGGGGAAACGAGCAGTACTTC. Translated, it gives CASSVASSGGNEQYF.

The CDR3 region is CASSEQRGAGDTQYF. The CDR3 DNA follows: TGTGCCAGCAGTGAACAGCGGGGGGCCGGGGATACGCAGTATTTT. The chain uses TRBV2 and TRBJ2-3; 9 bases align to TRBD2. The CDR3 has 15 residues. From germline, CDR1 is SNHLY and CDR2 FYNNEI. The junction had 6 bases not matched to a gene; V was cut back by 2 bases and J by 6 bases.

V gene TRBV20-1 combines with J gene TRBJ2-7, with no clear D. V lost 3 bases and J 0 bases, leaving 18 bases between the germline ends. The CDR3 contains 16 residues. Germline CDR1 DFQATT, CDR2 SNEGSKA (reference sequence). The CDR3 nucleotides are TGCAGTGCTAGTAGGATGGCGGCACCTAGCTCCTACGAGCAGTACTTC. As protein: CSASRMAAPSSYEQYF.

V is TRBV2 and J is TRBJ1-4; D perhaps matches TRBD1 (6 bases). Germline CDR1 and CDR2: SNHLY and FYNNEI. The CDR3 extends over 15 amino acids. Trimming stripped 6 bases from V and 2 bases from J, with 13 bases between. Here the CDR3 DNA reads TGTGCCAGCAGCCTACAGGGAGAGACTAATGAAAAACTGTTTTTT. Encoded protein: CASSLQGETNEKLFF. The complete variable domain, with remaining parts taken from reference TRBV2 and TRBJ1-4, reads EPEVTQTPSHQVTQMGQEVILRCVPISNHLYFYWYRQILGQKVEFLVSFYNNEISEKSEIFDDQFSVERPDGSNFTLKIRSTKLEDSAMYFCASSLQGETNEKLFFGSGTQLSVL.

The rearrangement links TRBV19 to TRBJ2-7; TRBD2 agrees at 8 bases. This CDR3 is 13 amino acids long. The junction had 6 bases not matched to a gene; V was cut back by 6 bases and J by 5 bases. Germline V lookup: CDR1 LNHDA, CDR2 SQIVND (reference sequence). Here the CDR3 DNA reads TGTGCCAGTAGCGGTATTAGCGGGAACGAGCAGTACTTC. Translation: CASSGISGNEQYF.

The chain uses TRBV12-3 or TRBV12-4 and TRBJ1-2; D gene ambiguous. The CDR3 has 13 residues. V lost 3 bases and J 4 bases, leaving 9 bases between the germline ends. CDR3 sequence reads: CASSFRGAYGYTF. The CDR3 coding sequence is TGTGCCAGCAGTTTTCGGGGAGCCTATGGCTACACCTTC.

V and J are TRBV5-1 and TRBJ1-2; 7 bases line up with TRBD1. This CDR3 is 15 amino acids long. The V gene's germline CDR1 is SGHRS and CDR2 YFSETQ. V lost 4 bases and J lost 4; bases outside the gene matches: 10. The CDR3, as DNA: TGCGCCAGCAGCGGGGAGACAGGGCCAGTCTATGGCTACACCTTC. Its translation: CASSGETGPVYGYTF.

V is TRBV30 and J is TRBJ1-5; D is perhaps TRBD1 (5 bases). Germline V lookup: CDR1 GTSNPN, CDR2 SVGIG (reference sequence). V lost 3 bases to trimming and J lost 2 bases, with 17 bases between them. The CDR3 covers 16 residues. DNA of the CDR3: TGTGCCTGGAGCCTTAGGGAGGAACAGGGCAATCAGCCCCAGCATTTT. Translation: CAWSLREEQGNQPQHF.

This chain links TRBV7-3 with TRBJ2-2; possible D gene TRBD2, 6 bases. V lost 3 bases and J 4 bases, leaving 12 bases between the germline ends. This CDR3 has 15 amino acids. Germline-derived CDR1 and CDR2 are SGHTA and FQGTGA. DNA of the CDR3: TGTGCCAGCAGCTTGCGGGGAAGGGGCACCGGGGAGCTGTTTTTT. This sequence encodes CASSLRGRGTGELFF. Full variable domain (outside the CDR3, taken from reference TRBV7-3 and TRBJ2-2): GAGVSQTPSNKVTEKGKYVELRCDPISGHTALYWYRQSLGQGPEFLIYFQGTGAADDSGLPNDRFFAVRPEGSVSTLKIQRTERGDSAVYLCASSLRGRGTGELFFGEGSRLTVL.